This is a list of T cell receptor beta chains from one sample in a study of patients and donors after allogeneic stem cell transplantation. Each CDR3 protein gets one entry after TCRdb re-called the RT-PCR reads with MiXCR. This table has tens of thousands of distinct CDR3 sequences, around 49% appearing once. The sequenced material came from blood, either unsorted or a sorted T cell fraction (not recorded which). The receptor set was obtained from a human donor who was either an allogeneic HSCT recipient or a stem cell or donor lymphocyte infusion donor (not recorded which). It is not recorded whose cells these are; they may come from a transplant donor. CDR3s include the opening cysteine and the closing phenylalanine or tryptophan. A D gene is named only where the DNA matches it firmly. Where a row states a size, it is once, few, many or the class of an expanded clone; other rows omit it.

>many|TRBV12-3/TRBV12-4|TRBJ1-2|NA
TGTGCCAGCAGTTTTGGCCGGGAAGAGGGCGGCTACACCTTC
CASSFGREEGGYTF
>NA|TRBV29-1|TRBJ2-2|NA
TGCAGCGTTTCCGAGGGGGAGCTGTTTTTT
CSVSEGELFF
>few|TRBV27|TRBJ1-2|NA
TGTGCCAGCAGTTTGGAAAGCGGCGGCTACTATGGCTACACCTTC
CASSLESGGYYGYTF
>NA|TRBV21-1|TRBJ2-1|NA
TGTGCCAGCAGCAAAGAAATCCGGGACAGTCGCTACAATGAGCAGTTCTTC
CASSKEIRDSRYNEQFF
>NA|TRBV28|TRBJ2-7|NA
TGTGCCAGCAGTTTGCTCAGTGACAGAAACCACGAGCAGTACTTC
CASSLLSDRNHEQYF
>NA|TRBV29-1|TRBJ2-5|NA
TGCAGCGCCCGGCGACAGATCCAAGAGACCCAGTACTTC
CSARRQIQETQYF
>once|TRBV7-2|TRBJ2-5|NA
TGTGCCAGCAGCTTAGTAGTGGGGGGACAAGAGACCCAGTACTTC
CASSLVVGGQETQYF
>NA|TRBV28|TRBJ1-4|NA
TGTGCCAGCACCGAGCGGCGGGGAGGTGAAAAACTGTTTTTT
CASTERRGGEKLFF
>few|TRBV25-1|TRBJ1-2|NA
TGTGCCAGCAGTGACTCCCAGGGGTATGGCTACACCTTC
CASSDSQGYGYTF
>few|TRBV28|TRBJ2-1|NA
TGTGCCACGGACTACTACAATGAGCAGTTCTTC
CATDYYNEQFF
>NA|TRBV5-6|TRBJ2-3|NA
TGTGCCAGCAGCTTTATAGTGTCGGATACGCAGTATTTT
CASSFIVSDTQYF
>NA|TRBV6-5|TRBJ1-3|NA
TGTGCCAGCAGTTATGGGGACGGTCGAATATCGGGAAACACCATATATTTT
CASSYGDGRISGNTIYF
>NA|TRBV10-3|TRBJ1-1|TRBD1
TGTGCCATCAGTCGGGACAGCTTAGAAGCTTTCTTT
CAISRDSLEAFF
>few|TRBV15|TRBJ1-1|NA
TGTGCCACCGCTCCCCAGGGGAACACTGAAGCTTTCTTT
CATAPQGNTEAFF
>NA|TRBV20-1|TRBJ2-1|TRBD1
TGCAGTGCTACACAGGGGCGACTCCATGGTGAGCAGTTCTTC
CSATQGRLHGEQFF
>NA|TRBV6-2/TRBV6-3|TRBJ1-1|NA
TGTGCCAGCAGTAGAGGCACGGGACTTTACACTGAAGCTTTCTTT
CASSRGTGLYTEAFF
>few|TRBV6-6|TRBJ1-1|NA
TGTGCCAGCAGACCCTCTTACGTGGACAGCTTGAACACTGAAGCTTTCTTT
CASRPSYVDSLNTEAFF
>NA|TRBV29-1|TRBJ1-2|NA
TGCAGCGTGGGACTCCTCTATGGCTACACCTTC
CSVGLLYGYTF
>few|TRBV10-2|TRBJ1-2|NA
TGCGCCAGCAGTGCAATTGTCGGAGGGTTGGGCTACACCTTC
CASSAIVGGLGYTF
>NA|TRBV5-1|TRBJ1-1|NA
TGCGCCAGCAGCTCATGGAACACTGAAGCTTTCTTT
CASSSWNTEAFF
>NA|TRBV11-2|TRBJ2-1|NA
TGTGCCAGCAGCTTAATTTCATCCTACAATGAGCAGTTCTTC
CASSLISSYNEQFF
>NA|TRBV28|TRBJ2-1|NA
TGTGCCAGCACCATGCGACCCGGCCCCTTCCAGCAGTTCTTC
CASTMRPGPFQQFF
>few|TRBV5-5|TRBJ1-4|NA
TGTGCCAGCAGACGTATTGAGACTAATGAAAAACTGTTTTTT
CASRRIETNEKLFF